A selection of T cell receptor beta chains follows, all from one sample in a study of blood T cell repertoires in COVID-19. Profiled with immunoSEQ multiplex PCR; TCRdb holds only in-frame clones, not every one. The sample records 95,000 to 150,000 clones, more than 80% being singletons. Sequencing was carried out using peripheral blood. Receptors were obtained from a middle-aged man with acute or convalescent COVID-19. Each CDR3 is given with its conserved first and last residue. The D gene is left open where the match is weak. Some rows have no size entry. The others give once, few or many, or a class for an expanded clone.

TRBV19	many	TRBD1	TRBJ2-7	TGTGCCAGTAGTCGTCCGGACAGGTTCCCCTACGAGCAGTACTTC	CASSRPDRFPYEQYF
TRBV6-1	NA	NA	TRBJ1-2	TGTGCCAGCAGTGAAGCGTGGACAGACACCTATGGCTACACCTTC	CASSEAWTDTYGYTF
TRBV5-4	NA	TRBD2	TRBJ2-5	TGTGCCAGCAGTCCCCCTCGGGGGGAAGGGGAGACCCAGTACTTC	CASSPPRGEGETQYF
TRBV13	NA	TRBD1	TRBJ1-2	TGTGCCAGCAGCATCCGAAAGAACTGGACAGGGAGGTTCGTAAAGGGTGAGGGCTACACCTTC	CASSIRKNWTGRFVKGEGYTF
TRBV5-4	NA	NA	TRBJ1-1	TGTGCCAGCAGCGCACAGGGTGTCTCTGAAGCTTTCTTT	CASSAQGVSEAFF
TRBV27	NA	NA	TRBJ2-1	TGTGCCAGCAGTTTACGGAGGAGCTCCTACAATGAGCAGTTCTTC	CASSLRRSSYNEQFF
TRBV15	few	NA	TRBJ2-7	TGTGCCACCAGCAGAGCGGCAGGCCCCCCACAATACGAGCAGTACTTC	CATSRAAGPPQYEQYF
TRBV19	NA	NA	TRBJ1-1	TGTGCCAGTAGCGTCGCTGGGGCCCCGGAAGCTTTCTTT	CASSVAGAPEAFF
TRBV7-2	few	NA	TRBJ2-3	TGTGCCAGCAGCTTAGGGCGCGGGGGCCCGGGTAGAGATACGCAGTATTTT	CASSLGRGGPGRDTQYF
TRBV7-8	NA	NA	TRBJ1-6	TGTGCCAGCAGCTTAGGAGGGTCGAGCTCCTATAATTCACCCCTCCACTTT	CASSLGGSSSYNSPLHF
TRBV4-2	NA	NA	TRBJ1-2	TGTGCCAGCAGCCAAACAACCTCGGACAGAAACTATGGCTACACCTTC	CASSQTTSDRNYGYTF
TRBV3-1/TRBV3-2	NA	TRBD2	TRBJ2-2	TGTGCCAGCAGCCAAAACCGGGGGGGCGCCGGGGAGCTGTTTTTT	CASSQNRGGAGELFF
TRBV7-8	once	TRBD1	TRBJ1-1	TGTGCCAGCAGCTTAGCCCAGGGGGCAGGGACTGAAGCTTTCTTT	CASSLAQGAGTEAFF
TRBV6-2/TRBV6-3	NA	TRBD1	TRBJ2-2	TGTGCCAGCAGTAAAGGACAGGGAACCGGGGAGCTGTTTTTT	CASSKGQGTGELFF